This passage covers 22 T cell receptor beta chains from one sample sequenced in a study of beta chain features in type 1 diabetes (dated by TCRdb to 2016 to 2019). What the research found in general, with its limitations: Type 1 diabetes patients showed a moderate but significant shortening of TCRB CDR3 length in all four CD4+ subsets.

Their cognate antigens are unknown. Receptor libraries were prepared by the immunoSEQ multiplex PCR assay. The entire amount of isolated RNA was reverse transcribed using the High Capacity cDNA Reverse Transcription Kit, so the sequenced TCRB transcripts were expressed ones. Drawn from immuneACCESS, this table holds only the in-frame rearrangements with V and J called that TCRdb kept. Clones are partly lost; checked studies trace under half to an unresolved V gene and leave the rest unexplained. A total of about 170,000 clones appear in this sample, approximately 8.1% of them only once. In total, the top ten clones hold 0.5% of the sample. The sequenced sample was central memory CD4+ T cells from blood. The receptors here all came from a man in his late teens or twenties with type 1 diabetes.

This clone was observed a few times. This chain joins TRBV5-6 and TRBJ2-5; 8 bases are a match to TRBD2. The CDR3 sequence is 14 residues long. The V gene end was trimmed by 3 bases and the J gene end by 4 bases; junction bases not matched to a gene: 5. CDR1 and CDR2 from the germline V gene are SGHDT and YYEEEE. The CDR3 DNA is TGTGCCAGCAGCTCCTACAGCGGGGGAGAGACCCAGTACTTC. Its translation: CASSSYSGGETQYF. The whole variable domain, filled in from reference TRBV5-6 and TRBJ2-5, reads DAGVTQSPTHLIKTRGQQVTLRCSPKSGHDTVSWYQQALGQGPQFIFQYYEEEERQRGNFPDRFSGHQFPNYSSELNVNALLLGDSALYLCASSSYSGGETQYFGPGTRLLVL.

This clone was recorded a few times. The CDR3 nucleotides are TGTGCCAGCAACGTAAGGACTAGCGGATCCTACGAGCAGTACTTC. Protein product: CASNVRTSGSYEQYF. The rearrangement links TRBV5-6 to TRBJ2-7, with 10 bases identical to TRBD2. Germline lookup yields CDR1 SGHDT and CDR2 YYEEEE. This CDR3 is 15 amino acids long. Trimming cost V 6 bases and J 1 base; bases outside gene matches: 7.

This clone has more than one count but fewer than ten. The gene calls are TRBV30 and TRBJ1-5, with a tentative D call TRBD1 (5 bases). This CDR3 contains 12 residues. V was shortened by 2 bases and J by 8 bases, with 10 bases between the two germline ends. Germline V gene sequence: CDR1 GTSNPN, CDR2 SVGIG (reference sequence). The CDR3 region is CAWSSGMKPQHF. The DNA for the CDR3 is TGTGCCTGGAGTTCAGGGATGAAGCCCCAGCATTTT.

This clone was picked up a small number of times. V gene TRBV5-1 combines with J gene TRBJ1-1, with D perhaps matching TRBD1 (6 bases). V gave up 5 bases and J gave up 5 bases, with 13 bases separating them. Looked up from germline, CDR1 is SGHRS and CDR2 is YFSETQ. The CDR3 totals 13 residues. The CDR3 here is CASSPQGRTEAFF. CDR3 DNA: TGCGCCAGCAGTCCACAGGGAAGGACTGAAGCTTTCTTT. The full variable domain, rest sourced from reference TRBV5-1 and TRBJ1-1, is KAGVTQTPRYLIKTRGQQVTLSCSPISGHRSVSWYQQTPGQGLQFLFEYFSETQRNKGNFPGRFSGRQFSNSRSEMNVSTLELGDSALYLCASSPQGRTEAFFGQGTRLTVV.

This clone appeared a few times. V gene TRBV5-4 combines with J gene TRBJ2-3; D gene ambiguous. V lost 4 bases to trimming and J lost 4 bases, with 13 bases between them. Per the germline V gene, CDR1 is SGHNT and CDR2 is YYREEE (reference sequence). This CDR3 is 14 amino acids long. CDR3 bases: TGTGCCAGCAGCCTAGGATCTTCAGCAGATACGCAGTATTTT. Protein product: CASSLGSSADTQYF.

DNA of the CDR3: TGTGCCAGCAGCCTACGCTGGGGCCAAACAGATACGCAGTATTTT. As protein: CASSLRWGQTDTQYF. This chain links TRBV9 with TRBJ2-3; D possibly corresponds to TRBD1 (5 bases). Germline V gives CDR1 SGDLS, CDR2 YYNGEE. V lost 4 bases, J lost 3 bases, and 15 bases lay in between. This CDR3 is built from 15 residues.

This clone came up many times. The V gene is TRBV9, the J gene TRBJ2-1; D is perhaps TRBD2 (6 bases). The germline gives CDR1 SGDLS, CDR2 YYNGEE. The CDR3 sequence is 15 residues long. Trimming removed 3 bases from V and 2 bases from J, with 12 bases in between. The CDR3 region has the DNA TGTGCCAGCAGCGCTCGGGAGAAAACCTACAATGAGCAGTTCTTC. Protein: CASSAREKTYNEQFF.

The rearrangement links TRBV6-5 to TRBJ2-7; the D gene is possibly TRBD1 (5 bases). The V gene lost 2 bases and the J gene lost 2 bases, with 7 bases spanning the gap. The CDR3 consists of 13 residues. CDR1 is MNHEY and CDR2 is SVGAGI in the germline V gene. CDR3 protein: CASSYKGPYEQYF. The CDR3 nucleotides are TGTGCCAGCAGTTACAAGGGGCCCTACGAGCAGTACTTC.

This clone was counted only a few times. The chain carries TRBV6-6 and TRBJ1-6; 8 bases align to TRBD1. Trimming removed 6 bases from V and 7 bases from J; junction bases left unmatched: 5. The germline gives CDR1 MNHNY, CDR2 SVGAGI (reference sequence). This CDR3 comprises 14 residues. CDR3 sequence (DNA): TGTGCCAGCAGGAAGACAGGGGTCAATTCACCCCTCCACTTT. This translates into CASRKTGVNSPLHF.

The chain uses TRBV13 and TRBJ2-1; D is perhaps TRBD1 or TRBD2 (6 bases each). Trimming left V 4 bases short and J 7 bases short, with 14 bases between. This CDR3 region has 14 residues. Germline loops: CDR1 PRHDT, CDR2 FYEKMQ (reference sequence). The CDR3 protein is CASSSGEEWNEQFF. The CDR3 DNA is TGTGCCAGCAGCTCAGGGGAGGAGTGGAATGAGCAGTTCTTC.

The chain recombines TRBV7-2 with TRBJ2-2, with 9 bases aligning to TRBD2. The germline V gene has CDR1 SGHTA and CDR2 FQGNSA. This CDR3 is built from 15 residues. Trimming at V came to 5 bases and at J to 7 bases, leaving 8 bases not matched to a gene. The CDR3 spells CASSGLAGVVGELFF. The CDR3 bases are TGTGCCAGCAGCGGTTTAGCGGGAGTAGTCGGGGAGCTGTTTTTT.

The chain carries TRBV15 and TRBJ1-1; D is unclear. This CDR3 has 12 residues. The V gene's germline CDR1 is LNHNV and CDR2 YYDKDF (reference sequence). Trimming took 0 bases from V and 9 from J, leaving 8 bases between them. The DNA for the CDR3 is TGTGCCACCAGCAGAGATTCTAGGCAAGCTTTCTTT. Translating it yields CATSRDSRQAFF.

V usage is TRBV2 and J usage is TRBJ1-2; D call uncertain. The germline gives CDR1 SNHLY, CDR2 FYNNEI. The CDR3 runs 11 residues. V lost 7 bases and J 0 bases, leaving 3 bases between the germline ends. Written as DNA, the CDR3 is TGTGCCAGCACGGCTAACTATGGCTACACCTTC. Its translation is CASTANYGYTF.

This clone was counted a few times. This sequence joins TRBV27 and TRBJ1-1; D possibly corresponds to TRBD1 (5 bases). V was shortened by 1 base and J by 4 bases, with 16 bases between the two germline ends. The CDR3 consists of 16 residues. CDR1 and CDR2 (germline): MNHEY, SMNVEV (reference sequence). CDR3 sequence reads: CASSLFAGGVFTEAFF. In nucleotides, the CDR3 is TGTGCCAGCAGTTTATTCGCGGGGGGTGTGTTCACTGAAGCTTTCTTT.

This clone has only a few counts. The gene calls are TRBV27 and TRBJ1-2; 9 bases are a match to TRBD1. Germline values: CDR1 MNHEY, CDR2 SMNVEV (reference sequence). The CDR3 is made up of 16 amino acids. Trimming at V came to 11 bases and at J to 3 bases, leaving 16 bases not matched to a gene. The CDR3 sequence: CASCRGQGSSDYGYTF. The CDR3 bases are TGTGCCTCTTGTCGGGGACAGGGTTCTTCCGACTATGGCTACACCTTC.

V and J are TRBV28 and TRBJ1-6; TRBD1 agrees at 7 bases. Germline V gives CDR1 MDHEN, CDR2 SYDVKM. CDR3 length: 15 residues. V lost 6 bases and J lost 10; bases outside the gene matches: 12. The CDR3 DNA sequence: TGTGCCAGCAGCCAACCCACAGGGGAACGGTCACCCCTCCACTTT. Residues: CASSQPTGERSPLHF.

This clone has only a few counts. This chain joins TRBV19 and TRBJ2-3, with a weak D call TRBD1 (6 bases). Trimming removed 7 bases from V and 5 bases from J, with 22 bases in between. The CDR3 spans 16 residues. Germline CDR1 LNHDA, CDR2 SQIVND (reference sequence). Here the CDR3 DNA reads TGTGCCAGTACCTCCGCCTTTGGACAGAGCTTAGATACGCAGTATTTT. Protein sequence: CASTSAFGQSLDTQYF.

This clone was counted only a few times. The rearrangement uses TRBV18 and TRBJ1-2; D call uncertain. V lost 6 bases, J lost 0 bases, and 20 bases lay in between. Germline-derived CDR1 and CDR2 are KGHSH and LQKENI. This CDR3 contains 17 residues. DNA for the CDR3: TGTGCCAGCTCCCCCCGGGAGGGAGAGTTAGCTAACTATGGCTACACCTTC. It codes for CASSPREGELANYGYTF.

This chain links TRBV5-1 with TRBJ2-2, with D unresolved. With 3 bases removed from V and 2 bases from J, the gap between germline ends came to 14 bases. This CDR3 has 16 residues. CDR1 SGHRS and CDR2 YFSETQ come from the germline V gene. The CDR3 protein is CASSSIPGGNTGELFF. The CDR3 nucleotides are TGCGCCAGCAGCTCGATCCCTGGCGGAAACACCGGGGAGCTGTTTTTT.

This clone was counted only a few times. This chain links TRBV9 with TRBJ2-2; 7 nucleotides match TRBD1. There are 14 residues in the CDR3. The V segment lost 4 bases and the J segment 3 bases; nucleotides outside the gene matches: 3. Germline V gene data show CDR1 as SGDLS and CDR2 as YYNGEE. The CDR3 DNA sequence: TGTGCCAGCAGCCCGCAGGGGGACACCGGGGAGCTGTTTTTT. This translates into CASSPQGDTGELFF.

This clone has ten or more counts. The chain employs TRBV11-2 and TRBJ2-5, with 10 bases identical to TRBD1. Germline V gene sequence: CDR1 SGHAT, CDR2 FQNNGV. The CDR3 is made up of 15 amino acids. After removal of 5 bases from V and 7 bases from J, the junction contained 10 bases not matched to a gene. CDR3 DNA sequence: TGTGCCAGCAGCGGAGGGACAGGGGACACCGGGACCCAGTACTTC. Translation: CASSGGTGDTGTQYF.

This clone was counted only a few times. The CDR3 DNA sequence: TGCGCCAGCTCACCCTCAACCCTAGGCGAGCAGTACTTC. It encodes CASSPSTLGEQYF. The chain joins TRBV5-1 to TRBJ2-7; D is unclear. Germline CDR1 and CDR2: SGHRS and YFSETQ. V was shortened by 7 bases and J by 6 bases, with 17 bases between the two germline ends. CDR3 length: 13 amino acids.